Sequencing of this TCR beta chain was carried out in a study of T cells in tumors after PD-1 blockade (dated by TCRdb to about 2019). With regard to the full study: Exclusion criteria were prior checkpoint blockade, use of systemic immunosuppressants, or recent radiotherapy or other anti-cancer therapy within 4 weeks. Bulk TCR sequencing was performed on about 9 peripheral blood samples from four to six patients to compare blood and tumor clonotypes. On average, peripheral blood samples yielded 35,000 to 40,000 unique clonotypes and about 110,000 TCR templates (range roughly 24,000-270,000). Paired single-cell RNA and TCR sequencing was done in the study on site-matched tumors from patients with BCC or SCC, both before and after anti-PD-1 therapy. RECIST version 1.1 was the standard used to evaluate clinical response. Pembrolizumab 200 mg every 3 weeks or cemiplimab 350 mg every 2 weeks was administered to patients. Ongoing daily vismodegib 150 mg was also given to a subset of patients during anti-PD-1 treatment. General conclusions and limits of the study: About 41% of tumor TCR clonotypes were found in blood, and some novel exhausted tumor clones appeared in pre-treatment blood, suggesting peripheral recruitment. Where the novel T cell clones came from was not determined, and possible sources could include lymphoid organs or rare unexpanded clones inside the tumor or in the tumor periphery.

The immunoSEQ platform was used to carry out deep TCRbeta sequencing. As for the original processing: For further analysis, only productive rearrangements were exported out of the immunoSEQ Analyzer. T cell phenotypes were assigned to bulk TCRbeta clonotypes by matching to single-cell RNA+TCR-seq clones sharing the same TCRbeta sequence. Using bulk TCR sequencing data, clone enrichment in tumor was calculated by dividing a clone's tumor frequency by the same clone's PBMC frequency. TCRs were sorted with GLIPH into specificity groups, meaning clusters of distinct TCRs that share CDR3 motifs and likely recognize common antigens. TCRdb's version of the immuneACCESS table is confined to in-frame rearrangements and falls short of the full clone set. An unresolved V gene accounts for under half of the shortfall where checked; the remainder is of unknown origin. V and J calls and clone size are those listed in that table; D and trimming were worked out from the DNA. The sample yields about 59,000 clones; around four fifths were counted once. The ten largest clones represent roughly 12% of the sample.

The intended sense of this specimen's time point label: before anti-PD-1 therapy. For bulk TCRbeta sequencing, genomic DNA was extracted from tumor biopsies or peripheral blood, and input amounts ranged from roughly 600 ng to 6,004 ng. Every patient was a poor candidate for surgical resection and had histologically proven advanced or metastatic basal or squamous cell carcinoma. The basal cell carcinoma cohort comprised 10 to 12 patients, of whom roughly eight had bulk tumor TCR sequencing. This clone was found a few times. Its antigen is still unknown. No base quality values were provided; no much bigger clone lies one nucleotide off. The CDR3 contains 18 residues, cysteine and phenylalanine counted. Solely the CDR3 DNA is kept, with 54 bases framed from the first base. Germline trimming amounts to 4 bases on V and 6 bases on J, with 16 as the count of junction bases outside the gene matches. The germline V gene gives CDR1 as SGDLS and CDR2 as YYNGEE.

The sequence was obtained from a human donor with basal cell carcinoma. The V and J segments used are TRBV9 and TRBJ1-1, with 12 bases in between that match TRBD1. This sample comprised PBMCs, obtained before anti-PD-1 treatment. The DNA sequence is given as TGTGCCAGCAGCCCAAGTGCGGGACAGGGGGCAGTAAACGCTGAAGCTTTCTTT. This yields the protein CASSPSAGQGAVNAEAFF.